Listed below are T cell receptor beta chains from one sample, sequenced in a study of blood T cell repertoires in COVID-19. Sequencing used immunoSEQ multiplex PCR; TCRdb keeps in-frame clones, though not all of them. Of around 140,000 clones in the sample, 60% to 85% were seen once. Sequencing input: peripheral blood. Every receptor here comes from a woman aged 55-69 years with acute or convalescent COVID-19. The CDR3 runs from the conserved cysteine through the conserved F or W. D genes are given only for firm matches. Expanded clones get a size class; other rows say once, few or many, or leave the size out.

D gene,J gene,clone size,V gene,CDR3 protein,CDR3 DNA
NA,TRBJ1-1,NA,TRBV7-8,CASSLDLNTEAFF,TGTGCCAGCAGCTTAGACTTGAACACTGAAGCTTTCTTT
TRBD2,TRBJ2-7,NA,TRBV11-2,CASSLSREGSYEQYF,TGTGCCAGCAGCTTATCGAGGGAGGGCTCCTACGAGCAGTACTTC
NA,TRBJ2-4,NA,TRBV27,CASSSRGFGIQYF,TGTGCCAGCAGTTCCAGGGGTTTCGGCATTCAGTACTTC
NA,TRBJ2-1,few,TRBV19,CASSLRNEQFF,TGTGCCAGTAGCTTGAGGAATGAGCAGTTCTTC
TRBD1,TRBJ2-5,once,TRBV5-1,CASSPGTGMETQYF,TGCGCCAGCAGCCCCGGGACAGGGATGGAGACCCAGTACTTC
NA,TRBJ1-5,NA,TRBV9,CASSETGLSNQPQHF,TGTGCCAGCAGCGAGACAGGTTTGAGCAATCAGCCCCAGCATTTT
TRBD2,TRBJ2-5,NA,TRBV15,CATSRGSGGGETQYF,TGTGCCACCAGCAGAGGGTCGGGCGGGGGAGAGACCCAGTACTTC
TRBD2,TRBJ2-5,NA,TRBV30,CAWTGTRGETQYF,TGTGCCTGGACAGGGACTAGGGGAGAGACCCAGTACTTC
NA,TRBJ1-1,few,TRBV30,CAWTEGGHGEAFF,TGTGCCTGGACCGAGGGGGGGCATGGTGAAGCTTTCTTT
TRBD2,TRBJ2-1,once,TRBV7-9,CAGSSGKPTPRNREQFF,TGTGCCGGATCTAGCGGGAAACCTACCCCTAGGAATCGTGAGCAGTTCTTC
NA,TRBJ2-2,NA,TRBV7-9,CASTPGGGSNTGELFF,TGTGCCAGCACCCCTGGGGGCGGGAGTAACACCGGGGAGCTGTTTTTT
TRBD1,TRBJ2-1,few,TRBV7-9,CASSPRDRSNEQFF,TGTGCCAGCAGCCCCCGGGACAGGAGCAATGAGCAGTTCTTC
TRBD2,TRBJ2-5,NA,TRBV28,CASSLFGRARETQYF,TGTGCCAGCAGTTTATTCGGGAGGGCCAGAGAGACCCAGTACTTC
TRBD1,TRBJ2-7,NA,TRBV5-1,CASSFLGWGSQGPYEQYF,TGCGCCAGCAGCTTCCTTGGATGGGGCTCACAGGGGCCCTACGAGCAGTACTTC